This T cell receptor beta chain was identified during a study of regulatory T cells in long-lasting Graves disease. The overall study: Antithyroid drug use was under 3 months in newly diagnosed Graves' patients.

The V gene's germline CDR1 is MDHEN and CDR2 SYDVKM. This CDR3 contains 14 residues. Trimming removed 6 bases from V and 3 bases from J, with 12 bases in between. Stated time point: newly diagnosed GD, antithyroid drugs for less than 3 months. The TCR library was prepared using RNA isolated from PBMCs. Whole-study results and caveats: TRBV28, TRBJ1-2 and TRBJ2-5 were segments that persistent disease favored.

Libraries of TCR beta came from iRepertoire HTBI primers plus Arm-PCR of CDR3 regions. MiXCR, applied by TCRdb to the multiplex PCR reads, yields one record per CDR3 protein. The repertoire has about 540,000 distinct CDR3 sequences, about 13% of them found once; the top ten carry 8% to 10%. This clonotype was detected many times. Its antigen is as yet unknown. These data are also associated with another study on T cells in Graves' hyperthyroidism and ophthalmopathy.

The rearrangement uses TRBV28 and TRBJ1-5, with D possibly being TRBD1 (6 bases). This clonotype originated in a man aged 25-40 years with Graves disease. The sequencing here drew on peripheral blood mononuclear cells (PBMCs), taken at new diagnosis, from a patient treated with antithyroid drugs. The CDR3 sequence is CASSLTGTNQPQHF. As DNA, the CDR3 is TGTGCCAGCAGCCTGACAGGCACCAATCAGCCCCAGCATTTT.